These T cell receptor beta chains were read from a single sample in a study of shared clonotypes between healthy human individuals. The method was immunoSEQ multiplex PCR; TCRdb's version includes in-frame clones alone and lacks a portion of them. The sample shows about 2.3 million clones, around 92% of them seen only once. Sequencing used naive CD4+ T cells from PBMCs. These receptors were taken from a man younger than 35 in good health. Some clones in this sample may be carry-over from other donors' samples. Both conserved end residues are part of each CDR3. Each record gives: D gene, J gene, clone size, V gene, CDR3 protein, CDR3 DNA. A D gene is named only where the DNA matches it firmly. Not all rows give a size; the values are once, few, many and, for expanded clones, a class.

D gene: .; J gene: TRBJ2-3; clone size: .; V gene: TRBV7-7; CDR3 protein: CASSLGLGDTQYF; CDR3 DNA: TGTGCCAGCAGCTTAGGGTTGGGGGATACGCAGTATTTT
D gene: TRBD1; J gene: TRBJ2-3; clone size: .; V gene: TRBV7-3; CDR3 protein: CASSLGQGGGTQYF; CDR3 DNA: TGTGCCAGCAGCTTAGGACAGGGTGGGGGTACGCAGTATTTT
D gene: .; J gene: TRBJ2-7; clone size: .; V gene: TRBV6-6; CDR3 protein: CASSLGGNEQYF; CDR3 DNA: TGTGCCAGCAGTCTAGGGGGGAACGAGCAGTACTTC
D gene: TRBD2; J gene: TRBJ2-7; clone size: .; V gene: TRBV28; CDR3 protein: CASRPRLAESYEQYF; CDR3 DNA: TGTGCCAGCAGACCAAGACTAGCGGAATCCTACGAGCAGTACTTC
D gene: .; J gene: TRBJ2-2; clone size: .; V gene: TRBV4-2; CDR3 protein: CASSHPSARNTGELFF; CDR3 DNA: TGTGCCAGCAGCCATCCTAGCGCCCGGAACACCGGGGAGCTGTTTTTT
D gene: TRBD2; J gene: TRBJ2-7; clone size: .; V gene: TRBV28; CDR3 protein: CASSLSPGLAASYEQYF; CDR3 DNA: TGTGCCAGCAGTTTATCCCCTGGACTAGCGGCCTCCTACGAGCAGTACTTC
D gene: .; J gene: TRBJ2-5; clone size: .; V gene: TRBV7-2; CDR3 protein: CASSPGLTQYF; CDR3 DNA: TGTGCCAGCAGCCCCGGGTTGACCCAGTACTTC
D gene: TRBD1; J gene: TRBJ1-2; clone size: .; V gene: TRBV19; CDR3 protein: CASSSQGVRREFDGYTF; CDR3 DNA: TGTGCCAGTAGTTCCCAGGGGGTTAGGCGGGAGTTTGATGGCTACACCTTC
D gene: .; J gene: TRBJ2-3; clone size: .; V gene: TRBV19; CDR3 protein: CASSTNSGAMLQYF; CDR3 DNA: TGTGCCAGTAGTACAAACTCCGGAGCAATGCTACAGTATTTT
D gene: .; J gene: TRBJ1-2; clone size: once; V gene: TRBV4-3; CDR3 protein: CASSQALRIYGYTF; CDR3 DNA: TGCGCCAGCAGCCAGGCTCTCCGCATCTATGGCTACACCTTC
D gene: .; J gene: TRBJ2-5; clone size: .; V gene: TRBV18; CDR3 protein: CASSPTQGRETQYF; CDR3 DNA: TGTGCCAGCTCACCAACCCAGGGTCGGGAGACCCAGTACTTC
D gene: TRBD2; J gene: TRBJ2-7; clone size: .; V gene: TRBV5-1; CDR3 protein: CASRTGTSGTYEQYF; CDR3 DNA: TGCGCCAGCAGGACTGGGACTAGCGGTACCTACGAGCAGTACTTC
D gene: TRBD1; J gene: TRBJ1-4; clone size: .; V gene: TRBV6-5; CDR3 protein: CASSRDRGSEKLFF; CDR3 DNA: TGTGCCAGCAGCCGGGACAGGGGGTCCGAAAAACTGTTTTTT
D gene: TRBD1; J gene: TRBJ1-2; clone size: .; V gene: TRBV7-2; CDR3 protein: CASSASSGTGVYGYTF; CDR3 DNA: TGTGCCAGCAGCGCTAGCTCCGGGACAGGGGTCTATGGCTACACCTTC
D gene: TRBD1; J gene: TRBJ2-2; clone size: .; V gene: TRBV30; CDR3 protein: CAWSGQGNTGELFF; CDR3 DNA: TGTGCCTGGAGTGGACAGGGGAACACCGGGGAGCTGTTTTTT
D gene: TRBD2; J gene: TRBJ2-7; clone size: .; V gene: TRBV7-2; CDR3 protein: CASSFRPSGGDPYEQYF; CDR3 DNA: TGTGCCAGCAGCTTCCGGCCTAGCGGGGGGGACCCCTACGAGCAGTACTTC
D gene: .; J gene: TRBJ2-3; clone size: .; V gene: TRBV6-5; CDR3 protein: CAVTSTDTQYF; CDR3 DNA: TGTGCCGTTACTAGCACAGATACGCAGTATTTT
D gene: TRBD1; J gene: TRBJ1-1; clone size: .; V gene: TRBV28; CDR3 protein: CASSRQGENTEAFF; CDR3 DNA: TGTGCCAGCAGCCGGCAGGGGGAGAACACTGAAGCTTTCTTT
D gene: .; J gene: TRBJ2-7; clone size: .; V gene: TRBV9; CDR3 protein: CASSVGPAYEQYF; CDR3 DNA: TGTGCCAGCAGCGTAGGCCCAGCCTACGAGCAGTACTTC
D gene: .; J gene: TRBJ2-3; clone size: .; V gene: TRBV25-1; CDR3 protein: CASSFTEAGLSTDTQYF; CDR3 DNA: TGTGCCAGCAGTTTTACGGAGGCGGGGTTATCCACAGATACGCAGTATTTT
D gene: .; J gene: TRBJ2-3; clone size: .; V gene: TRBV5-4; CDR3 protein: CASSTGTVVDTQYF; CDR3 DNA: TGTGCCAGCAGCACCGGAACGGTGGTAGATACGCAGTATTTT